One T cell receptor (beta chain) is described in this entry. The antigen remains unidentified. A junction end diverges from the germline sequence, so it may reflect a read error. The sample comes from a study of blood T cells in healthy people across ages. Study as a whole: The template switching approach captured approximately one barcoded beta molecule for every two T cells.

Study-wide results and limits: Among T cells, TCR beta diversity per million cells dropped roughly linearly as age rose. Changes seen in expanded clonotypes were possibly confounded by donor CMV status left unknown.

Germline CDR1 SGHTA, CDR2 FQGTGA. The CDR3 loop spans 15 amino acids. A sample-barcoded 5' primer and a J-beta primer mix were used in a second PCR of about 6 to 11 cycles. Every cDNA was tagged by a template-switch adaptor with 12 random nucleotides. One entry per CDR3 protein results from TCRdb running MiXCR on the 5' RACE reads. Among around 990,000 distinct CDR3 sequences listed, more than 30% were seen once. The receptor was isolated from a man between 18 and 29 years old in good health. This chain connects TRBV7-3 to TRBJ2-3, with TRBD2 matching over 11 bases. The material sequenced was blood. The CDR3 DNA follows: TGTGCCAGCAACTTAGGGACTAGCGGCACAGATACGCGGTATTTT. This gives the protein CASNLGTSGTDTRYF.